This T cell receptor beta chain was sequenced during a study of CD8+ T cells in alopecia areata. General observations from the study: As there was one nonresponder, how baseline CD8+ expansion relates to response remains uncertain.

Germline V gene data show CDR1 as KGHSH and CDR2 as LQKENI. Trimming stripped 3 bases from V and 0 bases from J, with 6 bases between. This CDR3 has 15 residues. Treatment of the sample: oral pan-JAK inhibitor, 5-10 mg twice daily. With respect to this clone: The antigen is undetermined.

Isolated RNA was reverse transcribed into cDNA used as the sequencing template. The data were produced by immunoSEQ multiplex PCR, yet TCRdb's version contains in-frame clones alone and is incomplete. The sample consists of approximately 210,000 clones, roughly two fifths of them appearing once. The chain uses TRBV18 and TRBJ2-6; D not resolved. Specimen: CD4+ T cells sorted from blood, collected at roughly week 36, from a patient treated with tofacitinib. This TCR came from a human donor with alopecia areata. The CDR3 reads CASSPTTSGANVLTF. The CDR3, as DNA: TGTGCCAGCTCACCGACAACCTCTGGGGCCAACGTCCTGACTTTC.